This T cell receptor beta chain was sequenced in a study of cytomegalovirus exposure and HLA in healthy donors. Whole-study context: T cells numbering some 170 million yielded some 100 million unique TCR beta sequences in an earlier analysis.

This CDR3 region has 15 residues. Trimming removed 0 bases at V and 4 bases at J, with 13 bases between. Germline V gives CDR1 GTSNPN, CDR2 SVGIG (reference sequence). Primers included in the PCR were 60 Vbeta and 13 Jbeta primers. Only in-frame clones appear in the TCRdb table, and some are missing; sequencing was by immunoSEQ multiplex PCR. The data show 200,000 or so clones, approximately 80% seen once. This clone was found a few times. The specimen sequenced was PBMCs. This receptor was identified in a male donor in good health and CMV-seronegative. V and J are TRBV30 and TRBJ2-1, with no clear D. In DNA, the CDR3 is TGTGCCTGGAGTGTTCGGGTAGAAGGTTACAATGAGCAGTTCTTC. As protein: CAWSVRVEGYNEQFF.